This TCR beta chain appears in the sequencing data of a study of beta chain features in type 1 diabetes. Study-wide results and limits: Patients with type 1 diabetes carried fewer insertions and had more deletions at their VDJ junctions. Type 1 diabetes patients showed a moderate but significant shortening of TCRB CDR3s in all four CD4+ subsets. For cells with high TCR expression, cDNA sequencing could yield over-representation.

TCRB transcripts that were expressed got sequenced, as all of the isolated RNA had been reverse transcribed. For naive, central memory and regulatory T cell samples, reads averaged roughly 3.7 million. The repertoire was sequenced with immunoSEQ multiplex PCR; TCRdb's copy has only in-frame clones and lacks some. Altogether more than 95,000 clones are present, 25% to 30% being singletons, with the ten largest covering approximately 0.5%. This CDR3 has 14 amino acids. Deletions cut 8 bases from V and 6 bases from J, with 18 bases between. In germline, CDR1 is SNHLY, CDR2 FYNNEI. Central memory, naive, regulatory and stem cell-like memory CD4+ cells were sorted by CD45RO/CCR7/CD25/CD127/CD95/CD27. Regarding this clone: Its antigen is undetermined.

The gene calls are TRBV2 and TRBJ2-3, with a possible D match to TRBD1 (5 bases). The sequenced material came from central memory CD4+ T cells from blood. The clonotype was recovered from a woman aged 18 to 35 with type 1 diabetes. The CDR3 DNA reads TGTGCCAGCGAGTTTTGGGAACAGGCGGATACGCAGTATTTT. Protein sequence: CASEFWEQADTQYF.